The T cell receptor beta chain described here comes from a study of vaccination and CD4 T cells after COVID-19. Study observations and caveats: Convalescent patients displayed a median approximately 90% of reactive clones emerging only post-vaccination.

This clonotype was seen more than once but under ten times. Its antigen is as yet unknown. At the Johns Hopkins FTIC core, DNA taken from cultured CD4+ T cells was sequenced by way of the Oncomine TCR Beta short-read assay. TCRdb recomputed calls from the PCR reads with MiXCR, one row per CDR3 protein. The sample lists 17,000 or so distinct CDR3 sequences, around two fifths occurring once. With 5 bases clipped from V and 5 bases from J, the junction kept 6 bases outside the gene matches. CDR1 ENHRY and CDR2 SYGVKD come from the germline V gene. The CDR3 spans 14 residues. Treatment in this sample: roughly 11-day PBMC culture with coronavirus spike peptide pools or control peptides (ViraFEST assay). ViraFEST used peptide pools to expand antigen-specific T cells, then sequenced TCRs.

Sequenced material: CD4+ T cells from blood, cultured in vitro, taken before SARS-CoV-2 vaccination. This TCR derives from a human donor who had recovered from COVID-19. The chain links TRBV10-3 to TRBJ2-7, with TRBD1 matching over 10 bases. DNA for the CDR3: TGTGCCATCAGTTTAGACAGGGGGCAGGACGAGCAGTACTTC. It codes for CAISLDRGQDEQYF.